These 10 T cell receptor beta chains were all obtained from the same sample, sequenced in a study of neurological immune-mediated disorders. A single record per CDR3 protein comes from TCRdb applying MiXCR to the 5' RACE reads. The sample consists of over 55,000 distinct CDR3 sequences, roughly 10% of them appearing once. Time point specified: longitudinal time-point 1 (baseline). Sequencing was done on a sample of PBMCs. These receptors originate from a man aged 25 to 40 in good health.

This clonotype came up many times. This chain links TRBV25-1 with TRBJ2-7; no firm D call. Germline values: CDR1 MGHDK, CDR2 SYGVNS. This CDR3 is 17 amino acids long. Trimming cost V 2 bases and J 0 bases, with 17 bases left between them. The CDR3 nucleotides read TGTGCCAGCAGTGAACGAATGGGTTCCAACCGCTCCTACGAGCAGTACTTC. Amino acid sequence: CASSERMGSNRSYEQYF.

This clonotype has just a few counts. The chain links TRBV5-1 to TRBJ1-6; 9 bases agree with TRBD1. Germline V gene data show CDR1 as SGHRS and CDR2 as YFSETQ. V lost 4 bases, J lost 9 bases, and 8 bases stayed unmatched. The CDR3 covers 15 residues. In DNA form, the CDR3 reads TGCGCCAGCAGCCCCCCGGGACAGGGACCTTCACCCCTCCACTTT. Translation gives CASSPPGQGPSPLHF.

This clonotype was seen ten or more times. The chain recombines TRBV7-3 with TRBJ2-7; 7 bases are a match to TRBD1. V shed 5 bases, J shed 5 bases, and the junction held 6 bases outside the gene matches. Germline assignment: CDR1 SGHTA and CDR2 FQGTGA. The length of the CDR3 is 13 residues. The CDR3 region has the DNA TGTGCCAGCAGCGCCGACAGGGTGAACGAGCAGTACTTC. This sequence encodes CASSADRVNEQYF.

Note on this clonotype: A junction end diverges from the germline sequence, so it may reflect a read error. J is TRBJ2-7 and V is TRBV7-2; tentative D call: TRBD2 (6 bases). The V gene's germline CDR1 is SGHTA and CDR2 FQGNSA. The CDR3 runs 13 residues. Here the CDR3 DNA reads TGTGCAAGCAACTTAGATAGCGGCTACGAGCAGTACTTC. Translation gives CASNLDSGYEQYF.

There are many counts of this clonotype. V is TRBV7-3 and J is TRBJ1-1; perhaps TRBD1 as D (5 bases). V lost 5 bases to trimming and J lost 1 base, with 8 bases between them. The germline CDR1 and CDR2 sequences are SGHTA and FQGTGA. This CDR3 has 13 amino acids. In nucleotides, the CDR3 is TGTGCCAGCAGCGGGGCGCCGAACACTGAAGCTTTCTTT. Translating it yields CASSGAPNTEAFF.

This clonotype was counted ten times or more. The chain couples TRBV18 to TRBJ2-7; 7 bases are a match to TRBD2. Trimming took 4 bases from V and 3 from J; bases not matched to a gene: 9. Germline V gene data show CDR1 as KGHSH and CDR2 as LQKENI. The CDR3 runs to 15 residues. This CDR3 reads CASSRLSSGGYEQYF. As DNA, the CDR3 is TGTGCCAGCTCACGACTCTCTAGCGGAGGCTACGAGCAGTACTTC. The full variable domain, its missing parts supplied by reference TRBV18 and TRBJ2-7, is NAGVMQNPRHLVRRRGQEARLRCSPMKGHSHVYWYRQLPEEGLKFMVYLQKENIIDESGMPKERFSAEFPKEGPSILRIQQVVRGDSAAYFCASSRLSSGGYEQYFGPGTRLTVT.

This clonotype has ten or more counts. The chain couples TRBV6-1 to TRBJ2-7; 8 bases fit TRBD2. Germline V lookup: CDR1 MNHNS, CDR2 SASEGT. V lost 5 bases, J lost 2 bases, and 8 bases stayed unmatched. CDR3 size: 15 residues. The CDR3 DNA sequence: TGTGCCAGCAGTAGACTGACTAGCGAAACCTACGAGCAGTACTTC. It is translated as CASSRLTSETYEQYF.

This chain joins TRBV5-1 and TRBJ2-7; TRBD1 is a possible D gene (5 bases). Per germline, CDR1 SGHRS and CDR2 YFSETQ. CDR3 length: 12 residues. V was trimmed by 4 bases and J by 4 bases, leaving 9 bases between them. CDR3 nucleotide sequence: TGCGCCAGCAGCCCGGACACTTACGAGCAGTACTTC. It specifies CASSPDTYEQYF. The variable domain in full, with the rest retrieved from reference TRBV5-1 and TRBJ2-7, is KAGVTQTPRYLIKTRGQQVTLSCSPISGHRSVSWYQQTPGQGLQFLFEYFSETQRNKGNFPGRFSGRQFSNSRSEMNVSTLELGDSALYLCASSPDTYEQYFGPGTRLTVT.

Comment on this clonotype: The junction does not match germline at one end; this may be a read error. CDR3 nucleotides: TGTGCCAGCAGCCCAGTCTTTTCTCCTGGGGGTGACTCCGGAGGGGCCAACGTCCTGGCTTTC. Protein: CASSPVFSPGGDSGGANVLAF. The chain recombines TRBV5-6 with TRBJ2-6, with TRBD2 as a possible D gene (6 bases). CDR3 size: 21 residues. Germline CDR1 reads SGHDT; CDR2 reads YYEEEE.

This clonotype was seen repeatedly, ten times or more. Here the CDR3 reads CSARTKGAHEQYF. CDR3 sequence (DNA): TGCAGTGCTAGGACTAAGGGGGCCCACGAGCAGTACTTC. V is TRBV20-1 and J is TRBJ2-7; the match to TRBD1 covers 7 bases. With V trimmed by 3 bases and J by 5 bases, 7 bases remained unmatched. The CDR3 spans 13 residues. CDR1 is DFQATT, CDR2 SNEGSKA, per germline (reference sequence).